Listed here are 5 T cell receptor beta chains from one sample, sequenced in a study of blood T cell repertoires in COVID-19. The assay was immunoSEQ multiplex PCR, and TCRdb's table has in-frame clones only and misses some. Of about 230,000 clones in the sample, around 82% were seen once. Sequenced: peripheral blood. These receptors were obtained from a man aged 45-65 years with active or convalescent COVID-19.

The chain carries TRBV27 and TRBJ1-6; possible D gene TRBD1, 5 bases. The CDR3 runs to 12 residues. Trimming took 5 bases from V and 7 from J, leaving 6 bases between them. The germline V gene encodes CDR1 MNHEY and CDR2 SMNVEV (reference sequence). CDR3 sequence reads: CASSRGNSPLHF. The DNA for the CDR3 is TGTGCCAGCAGTCGGGGGAATTCACCCCTCCACTTT.

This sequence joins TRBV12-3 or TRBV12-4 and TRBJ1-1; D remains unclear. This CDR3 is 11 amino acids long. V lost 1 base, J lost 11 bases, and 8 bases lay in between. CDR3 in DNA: TGTGCCAGCAGTTTAGGGAGAAGGGCTTTCTTT. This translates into CASSLGRRAFF.

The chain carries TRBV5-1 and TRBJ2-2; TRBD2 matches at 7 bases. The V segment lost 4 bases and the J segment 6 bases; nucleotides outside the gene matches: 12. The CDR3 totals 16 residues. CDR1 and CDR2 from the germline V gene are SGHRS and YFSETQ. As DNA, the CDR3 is TGCGCCAGCAGCCCGGGGGGATCTAGGGTTTCCGGGGAGCTGTTTTTT. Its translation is CASSPGGSRVSGELFF.

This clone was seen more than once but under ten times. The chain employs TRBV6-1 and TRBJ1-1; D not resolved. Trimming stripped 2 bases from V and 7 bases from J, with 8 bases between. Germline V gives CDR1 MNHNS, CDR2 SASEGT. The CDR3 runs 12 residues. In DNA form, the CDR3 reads TGTGCCAGCAGTGAAACGGTCAATGAAGCTTTCTTT. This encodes CASSETVNEAFF.

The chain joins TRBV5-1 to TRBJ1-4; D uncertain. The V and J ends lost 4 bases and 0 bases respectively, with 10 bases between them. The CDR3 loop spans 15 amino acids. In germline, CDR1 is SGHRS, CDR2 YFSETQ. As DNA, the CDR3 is TGCGCCAGCAGCACCCTACCGGCAACTAATGAAAAACTGTTTTTT. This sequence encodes CASSTLPATNEKLFF.